The 14 T cell receptor beta chains given below trace back to one sample, sequenced in a study of cytomegalovirus exposure and HLA in healthy donors (dated by TCRdb to about 2017). The method behind the library was the immunoSEQ multiplex PCR assay. A mixture of 60 forward primers for TCR Vbeta segments and 13 reverse primers for TCR Jbeta segments was used in the multiplex PCR. TCRdb obtained this table from immuneACCESS and retained in-frame rearrangements with V and J assigned. These tables miss some clones; where compared with another copy, unresolved V genes account for less than half of the shortfall, and the remainder is unexplained. For this sample there are 55,000 to 90,000 clones; around three quarters appear just once. The top ten clones comprise less than 7.5% of the sample. Sequencing used PBMCs. The receptors derive from a man between 45 and 60 years old in good health and CMV-seronegative.

The chain recombines TRBV7-2 with TRBJ1-1; no clear D. Germline V gives CDR1 SGHTA, CDR2 FQGNSA. The CDR3 is made up of 14 amino acids. Between the trimmed V and J ends, which lost 5 bases and 4 bases, there was a span of 14 bases. The DNA of the CDR3 is TGTGCCAGCAGCATTCGACGGGTGGGCACTGAAGCTTTCTTT. Translating it yields CASSIRRVGTEAFF.

The chain carries TRBV5-1 and TRBJ1-2; no reliable D call. Germline V gene data show CDR1 as SGHRS and CDR2 as YFSETQ. CDR3 length equals 14 residues. Trimming removed 4 bases at V and 0 bases at J, with 10 bases between. The DNA for the CDR3 is TGCGCCAGCAGCCGGGAGGGATCTAACTATGGCTACACCTTC. Its protein product is CASSREGSNYGYTF.

The chain has TRBV28 and TRBJ2-7; 7 bases match TRBD2. Germline V CDR1 and CDR2: MDHEN, SYDVKM. V lost 6 bases, J lost 0 bases, and 8 bases stayed unmatched. This CDR3 region has 15 residues. The DNA of the CDR3 is TGTGCCAGCAGCCCCAGCGGGGTGAGCTCCTACGAGCAGTACTTC. This translates into CASSPSGVSSYEQYF.

The CDR3 nucleotides are TGTGCCAGCACCTCGGACAGGGCGCCTCGGAATGAGCAGTTCTTC. Its protein is CASTSDRAPRNEQFF. This chain connects TRBV2 to TRBJ2-1; 8 nucleotides agree with TRBD1. CDR3 length equals 15 residues. Unmatched junction bases numbered 12, after V lost 7 bases and J lost 7 bases. Per the germline V gene, CDR1 is SNHLY and CDR2 is FYNNEI. Drawing the rest from reference TRBV2 and TRBJ2-1, the complete variable domain is EPEVTQTPSHQVTQMGQEVILRCVPISNHLYFYWYRQILGQKVEFLVSFYNNEISEKSEIFDDQFSVERPDGSNFTLKIRSTKLEDSAMYFCASTSDRAPRNEQFFGPGTRLTVL.

V gene TRBV4-3 combines with J gene TRBJ2-5, with 8 bases fitting TRBD1. The CDR3 covers 14 residues. The trim removed 0 bases at V and 11 bases at J, leaving 8 bases unmatched. CDR1 and CDR2 from the germline V gene are LGHNA and YSLEER. CDR3 protein: CASSQDRGLWEQYF. In nucleotides, the CDR3 is TGCGCCAGCAGCCAAGACAGGGGGCTCTGGGAGCAGTACTTC.

The gene calls are TRBV5-4 and TRBJ1-1; TRBD1 matches at 7 bases. The CDR3 totals 13 residues. The V gene end was trimmed by 0 bases and the J gene end by 7 bases; junction bases not matched to a gene: 3. Germline V gene lookup returns CDR1 SGHNT and CDR2 YYREEE (reference sequence). CDR3 nucleotides: TGTGCCAGCAGCTTGGATAACAGGGGTGAAGCTTTCTTT. The encoded protein is CASSLDNRGEAFF.

The V and J genes are TRBV2 and TRBJ2-5, with D perhaps matching TRBD1 (6 bases). Germline CDR1 reads SNHLY; CDR2 reads FYNNEI. The V end was cut by 8 bases, the J end by 5 bases, with 18 bases between. CDR3 length: 14 residues. DNA for the CDR3: TGTGCCAGCGAACGGAACAGGGCTGGCGAGACCCAGTACTTC. Translating it yields CASERNRAGETQYF.

The J gene is TRBJ2-7, the V gene TRBV19; D unclear. Germline V lookup: CDR1 LNHDA, CDR2 SQIVND (reference sequence). V was clipped by 2 bases and J by 4 bases, with 9 bases between them. The CDR3 has 13 amino acids. The CDR3 loop reads CASSIQQKYEQYF. In DNA, the CDR3 is TGTGCCAGTAGTATACAACAGAAGTACGAGCAGTACTTC.

This chain connects TRBV6-5 to TRBJ2-1, with 7 bases aligning to TRBD1. CDR3 size: 12 residues. V gave up 4 bases and J gave up 10 bases; unmatched junction bases: 4. Germline loops: CDR1 MNHEY, CDR2 SVGAGI. Written as DNA, the CDR3 is TGTGCCAGCAGTTCGCAGGGGGTGGAGCAGTTCTTC. Protein: CASSSQGVEQFF.

The chain links TRBV6-5 to TRBJ2-7; 11 bases align to TRBD1. The CDR3 is 14 amino acids. Trimming removed 2 bases from V and 6 bases from J; junction bases left unmatched: 3. CDR1 MNHEY and CDR2 SVGAGI come from the germline V gene. CDR3 DNA: TGTGCCAGCAGTTACGGACAGGGGGCGAGCGAGCAGTACTTC. It is translated as CASSYGQGASEQYF.

This clone was detected only once. CDR3 in amino acids: CASNGIGRSNQPQHF. CDR3 in DNA: TGTGCCAGCAACGGGATCGGTAGGAGCAATCAGCCCCAGCATTTT. The chain couples TRBV6-1 to TRBJ1-5; D gene uncertain. V was shortened by 7 bases and J by 1 base, with 14 bases between the two germline ends. This CDR3 is 15 amino acids long. Germline V gene data show CDR1 as MNHNS and CDR2 as SASEGT.

The sample holds one count of this clone. The chain is built from TRBV18 and TRBJ2-3; 9 bases map to TRBD2. CDR1 is KGHSH, CDR2 LQKENI, per germline. The CDR3 loop spans 15 amino acids. The junction had 12 bases not matched to a gene; V was cut back by 8 bases and J by 6 bases. CDR3 in amino acids: CASRPGLAFQDTQYF. DNA of the CDR3: TGTGCCAGCCGGCCGGGACTAGCATTTCAGGATACGCAGTATTTT.

The rearrangement joins TRBV19 to TRBJ1-1; D is possibly TRBD1 (5 bases). V shed 6 bases and J shed 0 bases, with 14 bases lying between them. The germline CDR1 and CDR2 sequences are LNHDA and SQIVND (reference sequence). The CDR3 is made up of 15 amino acids. In nucleotides, the CDR3 is TGTGCCAGTAGACAACAGGTCCTAATGAACACTGAAGCTTTCTTT. This sequence encodes CASRQQVLMNTEAFF.

This clone was observed a single time. The chain has TRBV7-2 and TRBJ2-2; 7 nucleotides match TRBD1. With V trimmed by 10 bases and J by 0 bases, 5 bases remained unmatched. Per germline, CDR1 SGHTA and CDR2 FQGNSA. CDR3 size: 14 residues. The chain's CDR3 is CAKQGLANTGELFF. The CDR3 DNA reads as TGTGCCAAACAGGGGTTAGCGAACACCGGGGAGCTGTTTTTT.